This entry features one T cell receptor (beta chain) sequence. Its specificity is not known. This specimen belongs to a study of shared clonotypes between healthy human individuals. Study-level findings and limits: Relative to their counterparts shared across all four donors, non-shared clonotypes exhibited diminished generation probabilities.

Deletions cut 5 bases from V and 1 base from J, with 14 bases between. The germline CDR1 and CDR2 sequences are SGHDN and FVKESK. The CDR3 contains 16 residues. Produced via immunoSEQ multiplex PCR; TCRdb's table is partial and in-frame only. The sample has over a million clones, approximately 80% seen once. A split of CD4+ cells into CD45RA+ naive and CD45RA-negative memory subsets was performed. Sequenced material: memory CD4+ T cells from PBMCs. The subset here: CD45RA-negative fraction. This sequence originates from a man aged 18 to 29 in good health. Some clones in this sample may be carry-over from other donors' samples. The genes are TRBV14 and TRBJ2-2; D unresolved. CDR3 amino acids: CASSFQAIMNTGELFF. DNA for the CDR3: TGTGCCAGCAGCTTTCAGGCGATAATGAACACCGGGGAGCTGTTTTTT.